This TCR beta chain was found in a study of tumor-infiltrating lymphocytes in primary liver carcinoma. The CDR3 runs 13 residues. Germline assignment: CDR1 SQVTM and CDR2 ANQGSEA. The germline V and J ends were trimmed by 5 bases and 13 bases, with 24 bases remaining between them. The authors took blood RNA from unsorted whole blood and also extracted germline DNA. Constant-region priming of roughly 490 ng total RNA yielded TCR beta cDNA. Investigators got TCR beta libraries out of three nested multiplex PCR rounds, done with slightly modified ARM-PCR. It was with TRBV1-TRBV30 forward primers and a C-beta reverse primer that the first two PCR rounds were run, at around 10 cycles each. TCRdb re-analysed the multiplex PCR reads in MiXCR, keeping a single row per CDR3 protein. The data show hundreds of thousands of distinct CDR3 sequences, with 60% to 80% seen just once and roughly 9% held by the top ten.

The V gene is TRBV29-1, the J gene TRBJ2-7, with D maybe TRBD2 (6 bases). Sequenced sample: peripheral blood. The sequence was collected from a man aged 40-49 years with primary liver carcinoma and hepatitis B virus infection. The CDR3: CSVQSRGGREHYF. As DNA, the CDR3 is TGCAGCGTTCAATCGAGGGGAGGACGCGAACACTACTTC.